The 10 T cell receptor beta chains below all came from one sample that was sequenced in a study of blood T cell repertoires in COVID-19. TCRdb keeps only in-frame clones here, not all; method: immunoSEQ multiplex PCR. The sample holds about 370,000 clones, around 89% seen once. Sequenced sample: PBMCs or T cells enriched from blood (not recorded which). All receptors come from a man between 18 and 29 years old who had recovered from COVID-19.

The rearrangement joins TRBV9 to TRBJ2-3; D unclear. Germline V lookup: CDR1 SGDLS, CDR2 YYNGEE. V was cut by 3 bases and J by 5 bases, with 13 bases left in between. The length of the CDR3 is 14 residues. The CDR3 loop is CASSAESREDTQYF. The CDR3 DNA follows: TGTGCCAGCAGCGCCGAATCCCGCGAAGATACGCAGTATTTT.

This chain joins TRBV4-2 and TRBJ1-6; a weak D match, TRBD1 (5 bases). From germline, CDR1 is LGHNA and CDR2 YNFKEQ. V lost 0 bases and J 10 bases, leaving 16 bases between the germline ends. The CDR3 spans 16 residues. CDR3 coding DNA: TGTGCCAGCAGCCAAGATCGGGGGACCCGCCTCTCACCCCTCCACTTT. Protein sequence: CASSQDRGTRLSPLHF.

The chain employs TRBV5-1 and TRBJ2-2; TRBD2 matches 11 bases. In germline, CDR1 is SGHRS, CDR2 YFSETQ. CDR3 length: 18 residues. V was pared by 3 bases and J by 0 bases, with 7 bases of the junction left unmatched. This CDR3 reads CASSSGGLAVANTGELFF. In nucleotides, the CDR3 is TGCGCCAGCAGCTCGGGGGGACTAGCGGTTGCGAACACCGGGGAGCTGTTTTTT.

The chain has TRBV3-1 (or the pseudogene TRBV3-2) and TRBJ2-1; 9 bases are a match to TRBD2. CDR1 is LGHDT and CDR2 is YNNKEL in the germline V gene (reference sequence). Trimming cost V 5 bases and J 7 bases; bases outside gene matches: 12. CDR3 length: 16 amino acids. CDR3 nucleotides: TGTGCCAGCAGCTCTTCCGGGACTAGCCTAACTAATGAGCAGTTCTTC. This encodes CASSSSGTSLTNEQFF.

The V gene is TRBV3-1 (or the pseudogene TRBV3-2), the J gene TRBJ2-7; 10 bases fit TRBD1. With 1 base clipped from V and 5 bases from J, the junction kept 5 bases outside the gene matches. Looked up from germline, CDR1 is LGHDT and CDR2 is YNNKEL (reference sequence). This CDR3 is 15 amino acids long. DNA of the CDR3: TGTGCCAGCAGCCAAGCGGGACAGGGGTACCACGAGCAGTACTTC. Its translation is CASSQAGQGYHEQYF.

V gene TRBV24-1 combines with J gene TRBJ2-3, with D tentatively TRBD1 (6 bases). The CDR3 runs 14 residues. Trimming stripped 4 bases from V and 4 bases from J, with 11 bases between. Germline V CDR1 and CDR2: KGHDR, SFDVKD. CDR3 nucleotides: TGTGCCACCAGTGACCCACAGGGTCCAGATACGCAGTATTTT. Its translation: CATSDPQGPDTQYF.

The gene calls are TRBV3-1 (or the pseudogene TRBV3-2) and TRBJ1-6; D possibly corresponds to TRBD1 (5 bases). With 3 bases removed from V and 7 bases from J, the gap between germline ends came to 10 bases. The CDR3 length is 14 residues. Germline CDR1 and CDR2: LGHDT and YNNKEL (reference sequence). CDR3 in amino acids: CASSHSGHNSPLHF. CDR3 sequence (DNA): TGTGCCAGCAGCCATTCAGGGCACAATTCACCCCTCCACTTT.

This chain links TRBV9 with TRBJ1-1; 7 bases match TRBD1. The CDR3 is made up of 14 amino acids. V lost 3 bases to trimming and J lost 4 bases; unmatched junction nucleotides: 6. From germline, CDR1 is SGDLS and CDR2 YYNGEE. The CDR3 loop is CASSAGTVPTEAFF. The CDR3 coding sequence is TGTGCCAGCAGCGCTGGGACAGTACCCACTGAAGCTTTCTTT.

The genes are TRBV11-2 and TRBJ2-7, with D possibly being TRBD2 (6 bases). Germline V gene sequence: CDR1 SGHAT, CDR2 FQNNGV. Trimming removed 3 bases from V and 0 bases from J, with 15 bases in between. The CDR3 consists of 16 residues. CDR3 residues: CASSFGVGSLSYEQYF. The CDR3 region has the DNA TGTGCCAGCAGCTTTGGTGTCGGGAGCCTCTCCTACGAGCAGTACTTC.

CDR3 DNA sequence: TGTGCCAGCAGCTTAACAGGCCTACGTGGCTACACCTTC. Translated: CASSLTGLRGYTF. The gene calls are TRBV13 and TRBJ1-2, with a weak D call TRBD1 (5 bases). Trimming shortened V by 2 bases and J by 7 bases, and 11 bases separated the two germline ends. The CDR3 has 13 residues. The V gene's germline CDR1 is PRHDT and CDR2 FYEKMQ (reference sequence). The whole variable domain, remainder taken from reference TRBV13 and TRBJ1-2, is AAGVIQSPRHLIKEKRETATLKCYPIPRHDTVYWYQQGPGQDPQFLISFYEKMQSDKGSIPDRFSAQQFSDYHSELNMSSLELGDSALYFCASSLTGLRGYTFGSGTRLTVV.